This TCR beta chain was sequenced for a study of regulatory T cells in long-lasting Graves disease. Study background: Newly diagnosed Graves' patients took antithyroid drugs under 3 months. Points from the study as a whole: Only peripheral blood was studied, not thyroid tissue. Newly diagnosed disease favored TRBV20-1 and TRBJ2-1 over persistent disease. Lower TCR diversity was seen in persistent Graves' patients than in newly diagnosed ones.

Turning to this clonotype: Its specificity is unknown.

HTBI primers from iRepertoire and Arm-PCR of CDR3 regions yielded the TCR beta libraries. MiXCR, run by TCRdb on the multiplex PCR reads, gives a single entry per CDR3 protein. The table records 200,000 to 250,000 distinct CDR3 sequences, roughly a fifth of them present only once. Time point of the sample: newly diagnosed GD, antithyroid drugs for less than 3 months. Extracted RNA from PBMCs served as the source of the TCR library. The CDR3 sequence is 16 residues long. Germline V gene data show CDR1 as SGHNT and CDR2 as YENEEA. V was trimmed by 1 base and J by 7 bases, leaving 19 bases between them. The chain combines TRBV11-3 with TRBJ2-5; D possibly uses TRBD1 or TRBD2 (6 bases each). This sequence was found in a female donor with Graves disease. The sample consisted of peripheral blood mononuclear cells (PBMCs), taken at new diagnosis, from a patient treated with antithyroid drugs. The CDR3 is CASSLGVRGQGGTQYF. Written as DNA, the CDR3 is TGTGCCAGCAGCTTAGGTGTACGGGGGCAAGGAGGGACCCAGTACTTC.